This T cell receptor beta chain is drawn from a study of neurological immune-mediated disorders. The study, taken as a whole, reports: Private repertoires in all groups were suggested by the finding that expanded clones across subjects shared no CDR3 amino acid sequences.

Details on this clonotype: Its target is not known. A much larger clone sits a single nucleotide away, making a read error possible.

Time point indicated: longitudinal time-point 1 (baseline). 2 million unsorted PBMCs were stored in RNAlater at -80 °C before RNA extraction. The CDR3 runs 14 residues. Germline CDR1 and CDR2: ENHRY and SYGVKD. cDNA synthesis was performed by 5'RACE with 10-nucleotide random UMIs. Over 190 million TCR-beta sequences (from 15-18 subjects) were yielded by each sequencing run. TCRdb ran MiXCR on the 5' RACE reads and lists one entry per CDR3 protein. The data show around 71,000 distinct CDR3 sequences, with approximately 14% seen just once and 3.5% to 5.5% held by the top ten. Sequences were obtained from PBMCs. The chain carries TRBV10-3 and TRBJ2-7, with D perhaps matching TRBD1 (6 bases). The TCR sequence derives from a female donor with HTLV-1-associated myelopathy (HAM/TSP). The CDR3 nucleotides read TGTGCCATCCGTGAAACAGGGTCGGCCTACGAGCAGTACTTC. Protein sequence: CAIRETGSAYEQYF.